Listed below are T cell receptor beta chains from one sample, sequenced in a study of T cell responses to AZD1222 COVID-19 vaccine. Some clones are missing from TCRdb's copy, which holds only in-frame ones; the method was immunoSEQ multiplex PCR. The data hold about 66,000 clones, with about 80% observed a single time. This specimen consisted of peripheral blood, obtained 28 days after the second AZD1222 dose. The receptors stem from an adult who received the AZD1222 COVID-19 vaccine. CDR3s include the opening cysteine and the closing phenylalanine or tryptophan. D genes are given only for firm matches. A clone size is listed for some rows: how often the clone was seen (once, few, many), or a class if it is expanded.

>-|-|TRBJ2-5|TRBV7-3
CASSRDGGSETQYF
TGTGCCAGCAGCCGGGACGGTGGAAGTGAGACCCAGTACTTC
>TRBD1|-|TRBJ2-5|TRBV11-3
CASSPRDFSGQGVSRETQYF
TGTGCCAGCAGCCCACGGGACTTTTCAGGACAGGGAGTGAGTCGGGAGACCCAGTACTTC
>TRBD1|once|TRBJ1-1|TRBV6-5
CASSYSDRGGTEAFF
TGTGCCAGCAGTTACTCGGACAGGGGGGGTACTGAAGCTTTCTTT
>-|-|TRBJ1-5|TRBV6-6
CASSQRTAREGSNQPQHF
TGTGCCAGCAGTCAAAGGACAGCGAGGGAGGGTAGCAATCAGCCCCAGCATTTT
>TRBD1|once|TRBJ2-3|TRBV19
CASRDRGSSTDTQYF
TGTGCCAGTAGGGACAGGGGTTCTAGCACAGATACGCAGTATTTT
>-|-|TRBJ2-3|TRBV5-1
CASSLGQQTDTQYF
TGCGCCAGCAGCTTGGGACAGCAGACGGATACGCAGTATTTT
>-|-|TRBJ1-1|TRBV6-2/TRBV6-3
CASSYSQVAGLGEAFF
TGTGCCAGCAGTTACTCCCAGGTAGCGGGCTTGGGAGAAGCTTTCTTT
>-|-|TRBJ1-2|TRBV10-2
CASSGDTYYGYTF
TGCGCCAGCAGTGGGGACACTTACTATGGCTACACCTTC
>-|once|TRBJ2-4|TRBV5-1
CASSLGRSLAKNIQYF
TGCGCCAGCAGCCTTGGACGGTCGCTAGCCAAAAACATTCAGTACTTC
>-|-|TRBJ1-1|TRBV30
CAWSRQVNTEAFF
TGTGCCTGGAGCCGACAGGTGAACACTGAAGCTTTCTTT
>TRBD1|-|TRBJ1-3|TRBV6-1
CASSGAGGLSGNTIYF
TGTGCCAGCAGTGGGGCAGGGGGATTATCTGGAAACACCATATATTTT
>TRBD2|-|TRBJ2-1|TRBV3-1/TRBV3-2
CASSLLAANEQFF
TGTGCCAGCAGCCTACTAGCGGCGAATGAGCAGTTCTTC
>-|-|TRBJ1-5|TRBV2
CASSRGTTGSGPQHF
TGTGCCAGCAGTCGGGGGACAACAGGTTCGGGGCCCCAGCATTTT
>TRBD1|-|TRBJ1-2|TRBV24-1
CATSDPWTGSGYTF
TGTGCCACCAGTGACCCCTGGACAGGGAGTGGCTACACCTTC
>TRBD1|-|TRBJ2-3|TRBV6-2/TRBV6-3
CASSSWTGATDTQYF
TGTGCCAGCAGTTCTTGGACAGGGGCAACAGATACGCAGTATTTT
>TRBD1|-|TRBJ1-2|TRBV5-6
CASRHQGALYGYTF
TGTGCCAGCAGACATCAGGGGGCGCTTTATGGCTACACCTTC
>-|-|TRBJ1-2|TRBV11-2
CASSLGTHGGYTF
TGTGCCAGCAGCTTAGGGACTCACGGTGGCTACACCTTC
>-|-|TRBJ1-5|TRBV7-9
CASSLGGDNQPQHF
TGTGCCAGCAGCTTAGGGGGCGACAACCAGCCCCAGCATTTT
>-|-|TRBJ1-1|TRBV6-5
CASSSRTGNTEAFF
TGTGCCAGCAGTTCCCGGACGGGGAACACTGAAGCTTTCTTT
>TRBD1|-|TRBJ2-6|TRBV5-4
CASSSGQGRGGANVLTF
TGTGCCAGCAGCTCGGGACAGGGGAGAGGTGGGGCCAACGTCCTGACTTTC
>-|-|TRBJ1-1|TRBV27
CAAQQNTEAFF
TGTGCAGCGCAGCAGAACACTGAAGCTTTCTTT
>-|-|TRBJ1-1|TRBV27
CASSLSRRNTEAFF
TGTGCCAGCAGTTTATCGAGGAGGAACACTGAAGCTTTCTTT
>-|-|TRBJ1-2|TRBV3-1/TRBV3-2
CASSQGLGTGYGYTF
TGTGCCAGCAGCCAAGGACTCGGCACCGGCTATGGCTACACCTTC
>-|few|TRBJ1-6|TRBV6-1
CASSENLGRRDVKSYNSPLHF
TGTGCCAGCAGTGAAAACCTGGGCAGAAGGGATGTTAAGTCCTATAATTCACCCCTCCACTTT
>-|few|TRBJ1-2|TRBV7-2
CASSLGLRAPYGYTF
TGTGCCAGCAGCTTAGGCCTCAGGGCTCCCTATGGCTACACCTTC
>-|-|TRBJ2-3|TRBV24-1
CATSATRDTTDTQYF
TGTGCCACCAGTGCCACTAGAGACACCACAGATACGCAGTATTTT
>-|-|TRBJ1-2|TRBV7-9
CASSLVGRTNYGYTF
TGTGCCAGCAGCTTAGTTGGCAGAACTAACTATGGCTACACCTTC
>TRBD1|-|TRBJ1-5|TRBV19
CASSKGQGFQPQHF
TGTGCCAGTAGTAAGGGACAGGGTTTTCAGCCCCAGCATTTT
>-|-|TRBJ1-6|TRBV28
CASTSGNSPLHF
TGTGCCAGCACTAGTGGGAATTCACCCCTCCACTTT
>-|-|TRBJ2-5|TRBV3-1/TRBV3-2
CASSLTRDSPEYF
TGTGCCAGCAGCCTGACGAGGGACTCGCCCGAGTACTTC
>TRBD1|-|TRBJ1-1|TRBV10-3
CAISDPYGTGLSEAFF
TGTGCCATCAGTGACCCCTATGGGACAGGGTTATCCGAAGCTTTCTTT
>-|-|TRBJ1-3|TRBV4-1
CASSQEGLARGNTIYF
TGCGCCAGCAGCCAAGAAGGCCTGGCGCGGGGAAACACCATATATTTT
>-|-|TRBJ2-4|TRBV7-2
CASSISQGPGNIQYF
TGTGCCAGCAGCATTAGTCAGGGGCCAGGAAACATTCAGTACTTC
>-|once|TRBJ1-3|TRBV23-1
CASSQSGPLWAGNTIYF
TGCGCCAGCAGTCAATCAGGTCCACTGTGGGCTGGAAACACCATATATTTT
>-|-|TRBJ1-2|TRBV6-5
CASSRGFDGDYGYTF
TGTGCCAGCAGCCGGGGTTTCGATGGTGACTATGGCTACACCTTC
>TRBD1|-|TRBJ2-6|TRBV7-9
CASTPLPGTGGAGANVLTF
TGTGCCAGCACCCCTCTTCCAGGGACAGGGGGCGCTGGGGCCAACGTCCTGACTTTC
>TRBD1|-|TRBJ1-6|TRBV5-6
CASSPGQGRYNSPLHF
TGTGCCAGCAGCCCGGGACAGGGGAGGTATAATTCACCCCTCCACTTT
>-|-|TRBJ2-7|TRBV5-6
CASSFEGAGSYEQYF
TGTGCCAGCAGCTTTGAAGGGGCGGGTTCCTACGAGCAGTACTTC
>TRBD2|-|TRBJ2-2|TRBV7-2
CASTGTSGGAGELFF
TGTGCAAGCACTGGGACTAGCGGGGGGGCCGGGGAGCTGTTTTTT
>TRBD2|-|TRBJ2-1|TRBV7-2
CASSVRTSGGAVEQFF
TGTGCCAGCAGCGTCCGGACTAGCGGGGGGGCCGTTGAGCAGTTCTTC
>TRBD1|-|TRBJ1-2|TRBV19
CASSRDSFRYGYTF
TGTGCCAGTAGTCGGGACAGCTTCCGCTATGGCTACACCTTC